This entry features one TCR beta chain sequence. An end of the junction does not agree with germline; a read error may underlie this. This entry comes from a study of regulatory T cells in long-lasting Graves disease. Arm-PCR of CDR3 regions and iRepertoire HTBI primers were used to build TCR beta libraries. TCRdb processed the multiplex PCR reads anew with MiXCR; each CDR3 protein has one entry. The sample holds about 420,000 distinct CDR3 sequences, around 15% seen once. CDR3 length: 15 residues. Germline-derived CDR1 and CDR2 are LGHNA and YSLEER. The time point here: newly diagnosed GD, antithyroid drugs for less than 3 months. PBMC-extracted RNA yielded the TCR library. The same data also contributed to another study, on T cells in Graves' hyperthyroidism and ophthalmopathy. As reported in that work: Ophthalmopathy was predicted by the model a median of about 6.7 months ahead of onset.

The starting material was peripheral blood mononuclear cells (PBMCs), obtained at new diagnosis, from a patient treated with antithyroid drugs. The clonotype comes from a young woman with Graves disease. The chain combines TRBV4-3 with TRBJ1-5; tentatively, D is TRBD1 (6 bases). The CDR3: CVSSPGRGVNQPQHF. CDR3 in DNA: TGCGTCAGCAGTCCGGGTAGGGGGGTCAATCAGCCCCAGCATTTT.